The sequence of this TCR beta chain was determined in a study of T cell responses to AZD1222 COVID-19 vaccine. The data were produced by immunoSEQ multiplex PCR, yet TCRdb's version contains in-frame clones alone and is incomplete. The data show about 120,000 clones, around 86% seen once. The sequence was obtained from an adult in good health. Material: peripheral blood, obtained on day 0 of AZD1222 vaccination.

The CDR3 sequence: CASRKTEDRILPRSYNEQFF. CDR3 sequence (DNA): TGCGCCAGCAGGAAAACAGAGGACAGAATTCTTCCCCGCTCCTACAATGAGCAGTTCTTC. The chain is built from TRBV5-1 and TRBJ2-1; the D gene is possibly TRBD1 (6 bases). The CDR3 is 20 amino acids. CDR1 is SGHRS and CDR2 is YFSETQ in the germline V gene. Trimming removed 5 bases at V and 0 bases at J, with 27 bases between. Looking up the rest from reference TRBV5-1 and TRBJ2-1 gives the full variable domain: KAGVTQTPRYLIKTRGQQVTLSCSPISGHRSVSWYQQTPGQGLQFLFEYFSETQRNKGNFPGRFSGRQFSNSRSEMNVSTLELGDSALYLCASRKTEDRILPRSYNEQFFGPGTRLTVL.